The 27 T cell receptor beta chains presented below share a single source sample, sequenced in a study of T cell changes during pregnancy in multiple sclerosis. Clones were read by immunoSEQ multiplex PCR, and TCRdb kept only the in-frame ones, dropping some. This table has some 90,000 clones, 90% to 95% appearing once. The material was peripheral blood, obtained after pregnancy. These receptors were obtained from a female donor in good health, enrolled as a control in a pregnancy study.

The chain carries TRBV7-2 and TRBJ2-7; unclear D gene. V was trimmed by 5 bases and J by 7 bases, leaving 15 bases between them. This CDR3 comprises 13 residues. CDR1 is SGHTA, CDR2 FQGNSA, per germline. CDR3 nucleotide sequence: TGTGCCAGCAGCCCAGTCCAGGTTGGGGAGCAGTACTTC. Amino acid sequence: CASSPVQVGEQYF. Full variable domain (remainder filled in from reference TRBV7-2 and TRBJ2-7): GAGVSQSPSNKVTEKGKDVELRCDPISGHTALYWYRQSLGQGLEFLIYFQGNSAPDKSGLPSDRFSAERTGGSVSTLTIQRTQQEDSAVYLCASSPVQVGEQYFGPGTRLTVT.

The genes are TRBV5-1 and TRBJ1-1, with D tentatively TRBD1 (6 bases). V lost 0 bases, J lost 0 bases, and 9 bases lay in between. CDR1 and CDR2 from the germline V gene are SGHRS and YFSETQ. The CDR3 length is 15 residues. CDR3 sequence reads: CASSLDGGMNTEAFF. CDR3 bases: TGCGCCAGCAGCTTGGATGGGGGCATGAACACTGAAGCTTTCTTT.

The rearrangement uses TRBV11-2 and TRBJ1-1; D unclear. V shed 3 bases and J shed 3 bases, with 14 bases lying between them. CDR1 SGHAT and CDR2 FQNNGV come from the germline V gene. CDR3 size: 15 residues. Written as DNA, the CDR3 is TGTGCCAGCAGCTTTGAATTATCGGTACACACTGAAGCTTTCTTT. Translated, it gives CASSFELSVHTEAFF.

This clone appeared once. The rearrangement joins TRBV28 to TRBJ1-1; 8 bases fit TRBD1. CDR3 length: 15 residues. The germline gives CDR1 MDHEN, CDR2 SYDVKM. V dropped 7 bases and J dropped 1; count of bases not matched to a gene: 8. CDR3 bases: TGTGCCAGCACCCAGGGGGCAGGGAGGAACACTGAAGCTTTCTTT. Translation: CASTQGAGRNTEAFF.

The chain employs TRBV4-2 and TRBJ2-3; possible D gene TRBD2, 5 bases. The germline gives CDR1 LGHNA, CDR2 YNFKEQ. V lost 1 base and J lost 8, with 13 bases in between. The length of the CDR3 is 14 residues. The CDR3, as DNA: TGTGCCAGCAGCCAAGTCCCAGCGGTGGGTACGCAGTATTTT. Its protein product is CASSQVPAVGTQYF.

The chain has TRBV18 and TRBJ1-1; TRBD1 matches at 7 bases. In germline, CDR1 is KGHSH, CDR2 LQKENI. V shed 2 bases and J 3 bases; nucleotides not matched to a gene: 3. This CDR3 is built from 14 residues. CDR3 amino acids: CASSPDRVYTEAFF. CDR3 in DNA: TGTGCCAGCTCACCAGACAGGGTCTACACTGAAGCTTTCTTT.

The chain recombines TRBV5-4 with TRBJ1-2; TRBD1 might be the D (5 bases). Trimming removed 0 bases from V and 5 bases from J, with 8 bases in between. CDR3 length: 13 amino acids. Germline assignment: CDR1 SGHNT and CDR2 YYREEE (reference sequence). As DNA, the CDR3 is TGTGCCAGCAGCTTGGAAGGGGAATATGGCTACACCTTC. Its translation is CASSLEGEYGYTF.

This sequence joins TRBV9 and TRBJ2-3, with a weak D call TRBD1 (5 bases). CDR3 length: 15 amino acids. Germline lookup yields CDR1 SGDLS and CDR2 YYNGEE. V lost 2 bases and J lost 3, with 13 bases in between. As DNA, the CDR3 is TGTGCCAGCAGCGTTTTGCCAGGGATGACAGATACGCAGTATTTT. Its protein product is CASSVLPGMTDTQYF.

V and J are TRBV6-5 and TRBJ2-2; 7 bases align to TRBD1. CDR3 length: 15 amino acids. V lost 6 bases to trimming and J lost 0 bases; unmatched junction nucleotides: 4. Germline loops: CDR1 MNHEY, CDR2 SVGAGI. The CDR3 bases are TGTGCCAGCAGAACTCAGGGGGCGAACACCGGGGAGCTGTTTTTT. Its translation is CASRTQGANTGELFF.

The chain carries TRBV5-1 and TRBJ2-2; no clear D gene. CDR3 length equals 13 residues. The V end was cut by 4 bases, the J end by 5 bases, with 9 bases between. Germline V lookup: CDR1 SGHRS, CDR2 YFSETQ. Written as DNA, the CDR3 is TGCGCCAGCAGCCCCCCCGGGACCGGGGAGCTGTTTTTT. It translates to CASSPPGTGELFF.

This chain uses TRBV14 with TRBJ2-1, with TRBD2 identical over 9 bases. CDR1 is SGHDN, CDR2 FVKESK, per germline. V lost 0 bases to trimming and J lost 10 bases; unmatched junction nucleotides: 10. The CDR3 has 16 amino acids. CDR3 bases: TGTGCCAGCAGCCAAGACGCGGGGGGGCGGTTTAAGGAGCAGTTCTTC. Protein product: CASSQDAGGRFKEQFF.

V and J are TRBV29-1 and TRBJ1-1; TRBD1 aligns across 8 bases. The CDR3 runs to 13 residues. V was pared by 4 bases and J by 6 bases, with 7 bases of the junction left unmatched. The germline gives CDR1 SQVTM, CDR2 ANQGSEA. The CDR3 reads CSVAGTGWAEAFF. In DNA, the CDR3 is TGCAGCGTTGCCGGGACAGGCTGGGCTGAAGCTTTCTTT.

V is TRBV19 and J is TRBJ1-2; D possibly corresponds to TRBD1 (6 bases). Germline lookup yields CDR1 LNHDA and CDR2 SQIVND (reference sequence). The CDR3 sequence is 15 residues long. Trimming removed 9 bases at V and 5 bases at J, with 22 bases between. CDR3 sequence: CASRPSTGLHYGYTF. For the CDR3, the DNA is TGTGCCAGCCGCCCGTCGACAGGCTTACATTATGGCTACACCTTC. The full variable domain, in which reference TRBV19 and TRBJ1-2 provide the parts outside the CDR3, is DGGITQSPKYLFRKEGQNVTLSCEQNLNHDAMYWYRQDPGQGLRLIYYSQIVNDFQKGDIAEGYSVSREKKESFPLTVTSAQKNPTAFYLCASRPSTGLHYGYTFGSGTRLTVV.

This sequence joins TRBV27 and TRBJ2-7; D is unclear. The CDR3 spans 14 residues. The V gene's germline CDR1 is MNHEY and CDR2 SMNVEV (reference sequence). V lost 2 bases, J lost 2 bases, and 10 bases lay in between. The DNA of the CDR3 is TGTGCCAGCAGTTTACCCTCAAGCCCCTACGAGCAGTACTTC. Protein: CASSLPSSPYEQYF.

The chain couples TRBV13 to TRBJ2-7; perhaps TRBD2 as D (6 bases). From germline, CDR1 is PRHDT and CDR2 FYEKMQ (reference sequence). The CDR3 covers 15 residues. V was clipped by 3 bases and J by 1 base, with 13 bases between them. The CDR3: CASSLEGLRSYEQYF. For the CDR3, the DNA is TGTGCCAGCAGCTTGGAGGGGTTAAGATCCTACGAGCAGTACTTC.

The chain carries TRBV21-1 and TRBJ2-7; the D call of TRBD1 is as the table states it, not checked on the DNA. TRBV21-1 is shown as a pseudogene. The CDR3 is 15 residues long. CDR3: CASSYRDRFEGEQYF. In nucleotides, the CDR3 is TGTGCCAGCAGCTACCGGGACAGGTTCGAGGGCGAGCAGTACTTC.

This chain uses TRBV13 with TRBJ2-5, with a tentative D call TRBD2 (6 bases). The DNA end is a closer match to TRBJ2-7, so the J assignment may be wrong. Germline V gene lookup returns CDR1 PRHDT and CDR2 FYEKMQ (reference sequence). The CDR3 covers 13 residues. CDR3 sequence: CASSFGTSYEQYF. The CDR3 DNA is TGTGCCAGCAGCTTCGGGACTTCCTACGAGCAGTACTTC.

This clone showed up just a few times. This chain joins TRBV9 and TRBJ1-1, with 9 nucleotides matching TRBD1. Germline lookup yields CDR1 SGDLS and CDR2 YYNGEE. V lost 4 bases and J lost 6; bases outside the gene matches: 7. This CDR3 region has 14 residues. In nucleotides, the CDR3 is TGTGCCAGCAGCTCCGGGACAGGGACCTCTGAAGCTTTCTTT. As protein: CASSSGTGTSEAFF.

This chain uses TRBV18 with TRBJ1-4; 7 bases are a match to TRBD1. The ends lost 3 bases at V and 5 bases at J; junction bases unmatched: 9. CDR1 KGHSH and CDR2 LQKENI come from the germline V gene. This CDR3 is 16 amino acids long. The CDR3 region has the DNA TGTGCCAGCTCACCCCGAGTCGGGACAGACAATGAAAAACTGTTTTTT. The encoded protein is CASSPRVGTDNEKLFF. The whole variable domain, remainder taken from reference TRBV18 and TRBJ1-4, is NAGVMQNPRHLVRRRGQEARLRCSPMKGHSHVYWYRQLPEEGLKFMVYLQKENIIDESGMPKERFSAEFPKEGPSILRIQQVVRGDSAAYFCASSPRVGTDNEKLFFGSGTQLSVL.

CDR3 amino acids: CASSGSGGGNSPLHF. The CDR3 DNA follows: TGTGCCAGCAGTGGCTCGGGAGGGGGCAATTCACCCCTCCACTTT. The V gene is TRBV6-6, the J gene TRBJ1-6; the match to TRBD1 covers 7 bases. Germline CDR1 and CDR2: MNHNY and SVGAGI (reference sequence). This CDR3 is 15 amino acids long. With V trimmed by 5 bases and J by 7 bases, 8 bases remained unmatched.

V is TRBV30 and J is TRBJ1-1; weak D call: TRBD1 (5 bases). The V end was cut by 0 bases, the J end by 3 bases, with 14 bases between. The germline V gene has CDR1 GTSNPN and CDR2 SVGIG (reference sequence). The CDR3 spans 15 residues. The CDR3 region has the DNA TGTGCCTGGAGTGTACTTGTTAACAGGCACACTGAAGCTTTCTTT. This encodes CAWSVLVNRHTEAFF.

The chain combines TRBV19 with TRBJ1-1; D remains ambiguous. The CDR3 length is 14 residues. Looked up from germline, CDR1 is LNHDA and CDR2 is SQIVND (reference sequence). The V and J ends lost 2 bases and 7 bases respectively, with 14 bases between them. The CDR3 loop reads CASSIKAQPNEAFF. The CDR3 nucleotides read TGTGCCAGTAGTATAAAAGCACAGCCAAATGAAGCTTTCTTT.

The chain employs TRBV5-6 and TRBJ2-6; D unresolved. V was pared by 4 bases and J by 0 bases, with 5 bases between. CDR1 is SGHDT, CDR2 YYEEEE, per germline. The CDR3 has 14 amino acids. The CDR3 sequence is CASSLLSGANVLTF. The DNA for the CDR3 is TGTGCCAGCAGCCTACTCTCTGGGGCCAACGTCCTGACTTTC.

V usage is TRBV21-1 and J usage is TRBJ2-7; whether TRBD2, the table's D call, matches the DNA was not checked. TRBV21-1 is assigned pseudogene status. The CDR3 has 12 amino acids. The chain's CDR3 is CASSKGYSEQYF. The CDR3 DNA reads as TGTGCCAGCAGCAAAGGCTATTCCGAGCAGTACTTC.

The J gene is TRBJ1-4, the V gene TRBV5-5, with a tentative D call TRBD1 (6 bases). Deletions cut 4 bases from V and 0 bases from J, with 13 bases between. The length of the CDR3 is 16 residues. Germline V lookup: CDR1 SGHKS, CDR2 YYEKEE (reference sequence). The CDR3 sequence: CASSPGTTATNEKLFF. The CDR3 coding sequence is TGTGCCAGCAGCCCTGGGACAACAGCAACTAATGAAAAACTGTTTTTT. The full variable domain, with the rest looked up from reference TRBV5-5 and TRBJ1-4, is DAGVTQSPTHLIKTRGQQVTLRCSPISGHKSVSWYQQVLGQGPQFIFQYYEKEERGRGNFPDRFSARQFPNYSSELNVNALLLGDSALYLCASSPGTTATNEKLFFGSGTQLSVL.

This sequence joins TRBV6-4 and TRBJ2-2, with TRBD1 identical over 8 bases. The CDR3 consists of 16 residues. The V gene's germline CDR1 is MRHNA and CDR2 SNTAGT. With V trimmed by 5 bases and J by 2 bases, 7 bases remained unmatched. The chain's CDR3 is CASSRHGQGNTGELFF. CDR3 coding DNA: TGTGCCAGCAGTCGCCATGGACAGGGTAACACCGGGGAGCTGTTTTTT.

The rearrangement joins TRBV19 to TRBJ1-6, with 7 bases fitting TRBD1. The CDR3 runs to 13 residues. CDR1 is LNHDA, CDR2 SQIVND, per germline (reference sequence). Unmatched junction bases numbered 10, after V lost 7 bases and J lost 13 bases. CDR3 amino acids: CASNRDSLGPLHF. CDR3 coding DNA: TGTGCCAGTAACCGGGACAGTTTAGGGCCCCTCCACTTT. Based on the CDR3 plus reference TRBV19 and TRBJ1-6, the full variable domain is DGGITQSPKYLFRKEGQNVTLSCEQNLNHDAMYWYRQDPGQGLRLIYYSQIVNDFQKGDIAEGYSVSREKKESFPLTVTSAQKNPTAFYLCASNRDSLGPLHFGNGTRLTVT.